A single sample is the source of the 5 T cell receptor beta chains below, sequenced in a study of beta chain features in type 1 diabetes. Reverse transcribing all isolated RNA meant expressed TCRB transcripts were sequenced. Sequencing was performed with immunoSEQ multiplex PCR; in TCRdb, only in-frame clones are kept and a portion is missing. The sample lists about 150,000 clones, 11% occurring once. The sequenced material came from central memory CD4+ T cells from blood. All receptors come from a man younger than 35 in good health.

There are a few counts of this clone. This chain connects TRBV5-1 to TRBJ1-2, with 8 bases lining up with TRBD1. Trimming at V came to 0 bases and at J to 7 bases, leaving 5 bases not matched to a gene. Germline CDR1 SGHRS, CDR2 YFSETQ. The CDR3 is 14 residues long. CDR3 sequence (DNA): TGCGCCAGCAGCTTGGCCCCAGGGGGCTTTGGCTACACCTTC. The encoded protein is CASSLAPGGFGYTF.

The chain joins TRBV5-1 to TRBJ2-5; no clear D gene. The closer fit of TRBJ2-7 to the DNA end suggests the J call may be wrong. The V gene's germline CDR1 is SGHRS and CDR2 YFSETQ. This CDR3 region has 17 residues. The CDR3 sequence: CASSLAGPTSHSYEQYF. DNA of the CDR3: TGCGCCAGCAGCTTGGCGGGCCCCACTTCCCACTCCTACGAGCAGTACTTC.

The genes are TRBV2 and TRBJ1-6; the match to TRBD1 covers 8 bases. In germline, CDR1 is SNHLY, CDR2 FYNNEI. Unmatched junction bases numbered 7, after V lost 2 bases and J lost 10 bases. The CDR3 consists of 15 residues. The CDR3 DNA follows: TGTGCCAGCAGTGAACGTCAGGGGGCGGGATCACCCCTCCACTTT. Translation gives CASSERQGAGSPLHF.

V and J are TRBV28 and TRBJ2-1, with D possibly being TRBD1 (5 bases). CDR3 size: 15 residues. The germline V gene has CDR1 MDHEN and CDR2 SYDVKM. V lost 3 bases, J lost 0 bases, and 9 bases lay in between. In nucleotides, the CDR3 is TGTGCCAGCAGTTTCTGGGGCAACTCCTACAATGAGCAGTTCTTC. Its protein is CASSFWGNSYNEQFF.

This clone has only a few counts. CDR3 nucleotides: TGCGCCAGCAGCCCCAGGACAGGGAACTCTGGGGCCAACGTCCTGACTTTC. It specifies CASSPRTGNSGANVLTF. The V gene is TRBV5-1, the J gene TRBJ2-6; TRBD1 agrees at 8 bases. This CDR3 is 17 amino acids long. The J segment lost 0 bases and the V segment lost 4 bases, leaving 6 bases of the junction unmatched. CDR1 and CDR2 from the germline V gene are SGHRS and YFSETQ.